This TCR beta chain was identified in a study of blood T cell repertoires in COVID-19. Generated by immunoSEQ multiplex PCR, the TCRdb table keeps only in-frame clones and is missing some. The sample carries some 96,000 clones, around 85% recorded once. Trimming removed 0 bases at V and 3 bases at J, with 6 bases between. This CDR3 is 14 amino acids long. Germline CDR1 SGHRS, CDR2 YFSETQ. This sequence was found in a human donor in a cohort sampled during active COVID-19. The chain couples TRBV5-1 to TRBJ1-4, with D maybe TRBD1 (6 bases). Input material: peripheral blood. The CDR3 DNA is TGCGCCAGCAGCTTGGCAGGGGCTAATGAAAAACTGTTTTTT. Translation gives CASSLAGANEKLFF. The entire variable domain, with the rest obtained from reference TRBV5-1 and TRBJ1-4, is as follows: KAGVTQTPRYLIKTRGQQVTLSCSPISGHRSVSWYQQTPGQGLQFLFEYFSETQRNKGNFPGRFSGRQFSNSRSEMNVSTLELGDSALYLCASSLAGANEKLFFGSGTQLSVL.